Listed below are T cell receptor beta chains from one sample, sequenced in a study of T cell clones after liver transplantation. The data were produced by immunoSEQ multiplex PCR, yet TCRdb's version contains in-frame clones alone and is incomplete. The table has under 90,000 clones, roughly 80% seen once. The sequenced sample was CD4+ T cells from blood, obtained before liver transplant. Receptors originate from a human donor who received a liver transplant. The CDR3 runs from the conserved cysteine through the conserved F or W. The order of the fields is V gene, clone size, D gene, J gene, CDR3 DNA, CDR3 protein. D genes are given only for firm matches. The size field is filled for only some rows; it gives once, few, many or a size class.

>TRBV4-2|.|TRBD1|TRBJ2-7
TGTGCCAGCAGCCCGAGGACAGGGCCCTTCTACGAGCAGTACTTC
CASSPRTGPFYEQYF
>TRBV15|.|.|TRBJ1-2
TGTGCCACCAGCAGAGTCGGGCGGTCTCGCTATGGCTACACCTTC
CATSRVGRSRYGYTF
>TRBV10-3|once|TRBD2|TRBJ2-2
TGTGCCATCAGTGGGCGGGAGACCGGGGAGCTGTTTTTT
CAISGRETGELFF
>TRBV5-1|.|.|TRBJ2-5
TGCGCCAGCAGCTTGGGTGTACAAGAGACCCAGTACTTC
CASSLGVQETQYF
>TRBV28|.|TRBD2|TRBJ2-3
TGTGCCAGCAGCCCCCCCACGGGCCGGACTAGCGGGTCAGATACGCAGTATTTT
CASSPPTGRTSGSDTQYF
>TRBV7-6|.|.|TRBJ1-1
TGTGCCAGCAGCTTATCAGCGAACACTGAAGCTTTCTTT
CASSLSANTEAFF
>TRBV2|few|TRBD1|TRBJ2-2
TGTGCCAGCAGTGCGGGACAGGCGAACACCGGGGAGCTGTTTTTT
CASSAGQANTGELFF
>TRBV15|.|.|TRBJ1-1
TGTGCCACCAGCAGACTTCAGGGCCGGAGCTATGAAGCTTTCTTT
CATSRLQGRSYEAFF
>TRBV27|.|TRBD2|TRBJ2-5
TGTGCCAGCTTTCCTCTGGGAGGGAAGGAGACCCAGTACTTC
CASFPLGGKETQYF
>TRBV13|.|.|TRBJ1-1
TGTGCCAGCAGCGTCGTCAACGGTGAAGCTTTCTTT
CASSVVNGEAFF
>TRBV30|.|.|TRBJ2-1
TGTGCCTGGTCTCGAAGGGACAATGAGCAGTTCTTC
CAWSRRDNEQFF
>TRBV19|.|.|TRBJ1-2
TGTGCCAGTACCGATCGCCTCTATGGCTACACCTTC
CASTDRLYGYTF
>TRBV21-1|.|.|TRBJ2-7
TGTGCCAGCAGCAAAGTACTTCAGGGGAGCGGGAGTTCGAGCGAGCAGTACTTC
CASSKVLQGSGSSSEQYF
>TRBV6-5|.|.|TRBJ1-5
TGTGCCAGCAGTTCCGTCGGGGGAAGAGATCAGCCCCAGCATTTT
CASSSVGGRDQPQHF
>TRBV2|.|.|TRBJ1-1
TGTGCCAGCAGTCAGGGAGTTGGGACTGAAGCTTTCTTT
CASSQGVGTEAFF
>TRBV7-9|.|TRBD2|TRBJ2-7
TGTGCCAGCAGCTTAGGGGTGGTAGCGGGAGTCCGGCCGAGTGAGCAGTACTTC
CASSLGVVAGVRPSEQYF
>TRBV19|once|TRBD1|TRBJ1-1
TGTGCCAGTAGCTTCAGGGGGGTGAACACTGAAGCTTTCTTT
CASSFRGVNTEAFF
>TRBV30|.|.|TRBJ2-1
TGTGCCTGGAGTGTAAGCCCCGGACGGTTGTTGGAGCAGTTCTTC
CAWSVSPGRLLEQFF
>TRBV11-1|.|.|TRBJ1-1
TGTGCCAGCAGCCTGGGTCGGGGAGCCACTGAAGCTTTCTTT
CASSLGRGATEAFF
>TRBV7-2|.|.|TRBJ2-3
TGTGCCAGCAGCTTAGGGGTCTGGCGGCAGTATTTT
CASSLGVWRQYF
>TRBV10-2|.|TRBD1|TRBJ1-1
TGCGCCAGCAGTGACCCCTCGGGACAGCAGAACACTGAAGCTTTCTTT
CASSDPSGQQNTEAFF
>TRBV11-2|.|TRBD2|TRBJ2-5
TGTGCCAGCAGTCTAACGGGACTAGCCAGGGAGACCCAGTACTTC
CASSLTGLARETQYF
>TRBV29-1|.|.|TRBJ1-1
TGCAGCGTTGGAGGGTACACTGAAGCTTTCTTT
CSVGGYTEAFF
>TRBV5-1|.|.|TRBJ1-1
TGCGCCAGCAGCTTGGACTCGGGGAACACTGAAGCTTTCTTT
CASSLDSGNTEAFF
>TRBV5-1|.|TRBD2|TRBJ2-7
TGCGCCAGCAGCTTGAGGCTAGCGGGAGTATACGAGCAGTACTTC
CASSLRLAGVYEQYF
>TRBV11-2|.|TRBD1|TRBJ1-2
TGTGCCAGCAGCCTAGCGGGACAGGGAGTCTTTGGCTACACCTTC
CASSLAGQGVFGYTF
>TRBV7-9|.|.|TRBJ2-7
TGTGCCAGCAGCGGTGGGGACCCGGGGCTCCGAGGAGTCGAGCAGTACTTC
CASSGGDPGLRGVEQYF
>TRBV28|.|.|TRBJ2-7
TGTGCCAGCAGCCGCGCCCCAAGCATCTTCCGGGCACAGCGGGTCGAGCAGTACTTC
CASSRAPSIFRAQRVEQYF
>TRBV30|.|.|TRBJ2-7
TGTGCCTGGAACTCCCTATGGGAGAGCTATCTTCGCTCCTACGAGCAGTACTTC
CAWNSLWESYLRSYEQYF
>TRBV5-4|.|TRBD2|TRBJ2-1
TGTGCCAGCAGCTCGAGGACTAGCGGGAGGCGGGTCAATGAGCAGTTCTTC
CASSSRTSGRRVNEQFF
>TRBV28|once|.|TRBJ1-3
TGTGCCAGCATCAGAGCAAATGGAAACACCATATATTTT
CASIRANGNTIYF
>TRBV30|few|TRBD1|TRBJ2-5
TGTGCCTGGAGGACGACAGGGAGTTCAAAGACCCAGTACTTC
CAWRTTGSSKTQYF
>TRBV11-2|.|.|TRBJ2-7
TGTGCCAGCAGCTTAGGACAGTTAAGCTCCTACGAGCAGTACTTC
CASSLGQLSSYEQYF
>TRBV6-1|.|.|TRBJ1-1
TGTGCCAGCAGTGAGCACAGATTAACCACTGAAGCTTTCTTT
CASSEHRLTTEAFF
>TRBV27|.|.|TRBJ1-1
TGTGCCAGCAGTCCGTCCCGCTCTTCACCAAACACTGAAGCTTTCTTT
CASSPSRSSPNTEAFF
>TRBV6-1|.|TRBD1|TRBJ2-4
TGTGCCAGCAGTGAATATCCCGGGACAGGAATCAAAAACATTCAGTACTTC
CASSEYPGTGIKNIQYF
>TRBV11-2|.|TRBD2|TRBJ2-1
TGTGCCAGCAGCTACCGGGTGGGAGGGCTCTACAATGAGCAGTTCTTC
CASSYRVGGLYNEQFF
>TRBV9|few|.|TRBJ1-5
TGTGCCAGCAGCTCAAGTGCCAATCAGCCCCAGCATTTT
CASSSSANQPQHF
>TRBV7-8|.|.|TRBJ2-7
TGTGCCAGCAGCTTAGAATCTTGGAACGAGCAGTACTTC
CASSLESWNEQYF
>TRBV7-3|once|TRBD1|TRBJ2-3
TGTGCCAGCAGCTTTGGACAGGGGGCAGATACGCAGTATTTT
CASSFGQGADTQYF
>TRBV27|few|TRBD1|TRBJ1-2
TGTGCCAGCAGGCCGTCGACAGGGCGGACGTTTGGCTACACCTTC
CASRPSTGRTFGYTF